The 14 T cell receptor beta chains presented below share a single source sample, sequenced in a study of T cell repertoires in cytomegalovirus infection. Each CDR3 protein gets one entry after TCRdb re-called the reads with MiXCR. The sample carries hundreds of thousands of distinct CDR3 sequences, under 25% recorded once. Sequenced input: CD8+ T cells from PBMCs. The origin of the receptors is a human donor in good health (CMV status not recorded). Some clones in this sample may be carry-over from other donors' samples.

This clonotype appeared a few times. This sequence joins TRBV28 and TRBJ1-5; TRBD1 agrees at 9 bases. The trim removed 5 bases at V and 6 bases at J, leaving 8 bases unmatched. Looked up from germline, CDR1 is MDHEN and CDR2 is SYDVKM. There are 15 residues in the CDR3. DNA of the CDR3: TGTGCCAGCAGTCCGACCACAGGGGGCTTTCAGCCCCAGCATTTT. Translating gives CASSPTTGGFQPQHF.

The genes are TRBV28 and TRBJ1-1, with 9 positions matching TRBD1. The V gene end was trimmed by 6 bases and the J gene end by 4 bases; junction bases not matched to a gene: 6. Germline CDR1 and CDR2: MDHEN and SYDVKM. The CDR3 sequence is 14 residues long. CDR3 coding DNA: TGTGCCAGCAGCTACAGGGGGCTGAGCACTGAAGCTTTCTTT. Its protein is CASSYRGLSTEAFF. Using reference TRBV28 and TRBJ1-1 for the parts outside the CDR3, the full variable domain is DVKVTQSSRYLVKRTGEKVFLECVQDMDHENMFWYRQDPGLGLRLIYFSYDVKMKEKGDIPEGYSVSREKKERFSLILESASTNQTSMYLCASSYRGLSTEAFFGQGTRLTVV.

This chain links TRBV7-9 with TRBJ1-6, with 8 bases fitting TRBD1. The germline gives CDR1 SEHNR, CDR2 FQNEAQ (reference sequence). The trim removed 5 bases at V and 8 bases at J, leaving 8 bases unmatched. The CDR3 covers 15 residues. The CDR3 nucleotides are TGTGCCAGCAGCGACGGGACAGGAGCGCATTCACCCCTCCACTTT. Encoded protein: CASSDGTGAHSPLHF.

The CDR3 sequence is CATSDGGATFF. CDR3 DNA sequence: TGTGCCACCAGTGATGGGGGGGCCACGTTCTTC. This chain uses TRBV24-1 with TRBJ2-1; a weak D match, TRBD2 (7 bases). Germline lookup yields CDR1 KGHDR and CDR2 SFDVKD. V gave up 3 bases and J gave up 15 bases, with 11 bases separating them. This CDR3 spans 11 amino acids.

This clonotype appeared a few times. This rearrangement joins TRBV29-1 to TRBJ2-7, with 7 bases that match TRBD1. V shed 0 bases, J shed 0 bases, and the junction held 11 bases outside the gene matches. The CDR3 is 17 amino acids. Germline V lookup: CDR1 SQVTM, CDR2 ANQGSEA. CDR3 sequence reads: CSVEEGHRGSSSYEQYF. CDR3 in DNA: TGCAGCGTTGAAGAAGGCCACAGGGGTTCCAGCTCCTACGAGCAGTACTTC.

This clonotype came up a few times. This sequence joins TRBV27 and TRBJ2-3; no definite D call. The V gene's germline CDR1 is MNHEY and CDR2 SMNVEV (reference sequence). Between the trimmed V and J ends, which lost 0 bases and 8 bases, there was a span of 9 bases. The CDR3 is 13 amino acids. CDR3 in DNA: TGTGCCAGCAGTTTATCCCGATTACGTACGCAGTATTTT. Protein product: CASSLSRLRTQYF.

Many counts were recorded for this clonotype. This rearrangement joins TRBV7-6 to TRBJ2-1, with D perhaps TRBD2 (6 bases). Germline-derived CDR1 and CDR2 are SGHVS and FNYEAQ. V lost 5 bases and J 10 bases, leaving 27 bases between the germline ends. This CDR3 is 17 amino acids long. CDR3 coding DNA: TGTGCCAGCAGCGCCCCTGTGGCTAGTAGGGTTGCGGGGGAGCAGTTCTTC. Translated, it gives CASSAPVASRVAGEQFF.

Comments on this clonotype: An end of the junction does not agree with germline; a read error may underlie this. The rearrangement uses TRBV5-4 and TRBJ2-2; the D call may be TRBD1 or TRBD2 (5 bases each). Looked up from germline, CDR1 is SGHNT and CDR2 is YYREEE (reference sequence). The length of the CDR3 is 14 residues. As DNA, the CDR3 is TGTGCCAGCAGCCCGGAACTGGGGACCGGGGAGCGGTTTTTT. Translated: CASSPELGTGERFF.

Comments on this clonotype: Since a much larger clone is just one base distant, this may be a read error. The DNA of the CDR3 is TGTGTCGGATCCAGGGGGGAGAACACCGGGGAGCTGTTTTTT. Translating gives CVGSRGENTGELFF. The chain is built from TRBV7-6 and TRBJ2-2; D perhaps matches TRBD1 (7 bases). Looked up from germline, CDR1 is SGHVS and CDR2 is FNYEAQ. The CDR3 length is 14 residues.

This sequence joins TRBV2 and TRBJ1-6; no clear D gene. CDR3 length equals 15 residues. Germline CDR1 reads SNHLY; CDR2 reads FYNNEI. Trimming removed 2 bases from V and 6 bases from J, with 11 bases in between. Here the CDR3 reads CASSEWRAGNSPLHF. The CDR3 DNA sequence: TGTGCCAGCAGTGAATGGCGTGCGGGTAATTCACCCCTCCACTTT.

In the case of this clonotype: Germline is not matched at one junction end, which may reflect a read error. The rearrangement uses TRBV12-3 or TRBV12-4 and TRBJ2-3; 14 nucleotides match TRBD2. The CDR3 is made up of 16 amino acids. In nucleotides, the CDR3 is TGTGCCAGCAGTGTGACTAGCGGGGGGGCCACAGATATTCAGTACTTT. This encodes CASSVTSGGATDIQYF.

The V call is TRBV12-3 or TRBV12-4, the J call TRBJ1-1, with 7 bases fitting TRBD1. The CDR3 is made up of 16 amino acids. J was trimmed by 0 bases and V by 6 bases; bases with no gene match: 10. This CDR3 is CASSAWDSPMNTEAFF. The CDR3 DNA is TGTGCCAGCAGCGCCTGGGACAGTCCAATGAACACTGAAGCTTTCTTT.

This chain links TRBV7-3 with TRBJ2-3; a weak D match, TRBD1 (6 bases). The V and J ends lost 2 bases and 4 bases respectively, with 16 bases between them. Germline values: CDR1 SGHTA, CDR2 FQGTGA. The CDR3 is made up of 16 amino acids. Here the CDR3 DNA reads TGTGCCAGCAGCTTAGAGAGAGGGGACAAAGCAGATACGCAGTATTTT. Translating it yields CASSLERGDKADTQYF. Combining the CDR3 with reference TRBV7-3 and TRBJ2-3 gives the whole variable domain GAGVSQTPSNKVTEKGKYVELRCDPISGHTALYWYRQSLGQGPEFLIYFQGTGAADDSGLPNDRFFAVRPEGSVSTLKIQRTERGDSAVYLCASSLERGDKADTQYFGPGTRLTVL.

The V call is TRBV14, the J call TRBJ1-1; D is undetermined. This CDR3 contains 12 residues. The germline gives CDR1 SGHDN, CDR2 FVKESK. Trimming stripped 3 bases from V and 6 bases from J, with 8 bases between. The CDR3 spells CASSQGPPEAFF. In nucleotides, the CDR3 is TGTGCCAGCAGCCAGGGCCCACCTGAAGCTTTCTTT. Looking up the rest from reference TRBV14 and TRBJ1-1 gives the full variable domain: EAGVTQFPSHSVIEKGQTVTLRCDPISGHDNLYWYRRVMGKEIKFLLHFVKESKQDESGMPNNRFLAERTGGTYSTLKVQPAELEDSGVYFCASSQGPPEAFFGQGTRLTVV.